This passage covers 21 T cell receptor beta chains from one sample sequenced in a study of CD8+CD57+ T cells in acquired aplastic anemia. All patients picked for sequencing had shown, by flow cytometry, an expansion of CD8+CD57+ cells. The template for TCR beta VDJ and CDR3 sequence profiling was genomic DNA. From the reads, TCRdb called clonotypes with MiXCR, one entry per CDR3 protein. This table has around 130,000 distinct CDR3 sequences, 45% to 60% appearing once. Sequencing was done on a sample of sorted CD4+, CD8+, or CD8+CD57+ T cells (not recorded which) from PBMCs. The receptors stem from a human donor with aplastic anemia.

CDR3 nucleotides: TGTGCCATCAGCTCCGGGACCGAGAATTCACCCCTCCACTTT. It is translated as CAISSGTENSPLHF. The chain employs TRBV10-3 and TRBJ1-6; tentative D call: TRBD1 (5 bases). The germline V gene has CDR1 ENHRY and CDR2 SYGVKD. The CDR3 runs to 14 residues. Trimming shortened V by 6 bases and J by 7 bases, and 13 bases separated the two germline ends.

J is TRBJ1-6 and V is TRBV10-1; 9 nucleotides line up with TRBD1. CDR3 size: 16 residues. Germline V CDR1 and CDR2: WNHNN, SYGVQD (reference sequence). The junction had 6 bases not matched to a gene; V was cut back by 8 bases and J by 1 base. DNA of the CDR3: TGCGCCAGCTGGCCCGGGACAGGGTCCTATAATTCACCCCTCCACTTT. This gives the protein CASWPGTGSYNSPLHF.

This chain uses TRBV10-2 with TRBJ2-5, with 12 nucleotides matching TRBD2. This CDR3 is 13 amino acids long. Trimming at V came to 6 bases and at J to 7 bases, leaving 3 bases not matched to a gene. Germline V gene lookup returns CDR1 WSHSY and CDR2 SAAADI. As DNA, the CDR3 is TGCGCCAGCAGGCTAGCGGGAGGGGGGACCCAGTACTTC. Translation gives CASRLAGGGTQYF.

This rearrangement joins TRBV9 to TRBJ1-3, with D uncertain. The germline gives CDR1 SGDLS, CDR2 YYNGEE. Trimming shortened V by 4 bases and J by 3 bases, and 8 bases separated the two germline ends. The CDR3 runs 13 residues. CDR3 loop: CASSTNGGNTIYF. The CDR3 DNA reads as TGTGCCAGCAGCACGAACGGTGGAAACACCATATATTTT.

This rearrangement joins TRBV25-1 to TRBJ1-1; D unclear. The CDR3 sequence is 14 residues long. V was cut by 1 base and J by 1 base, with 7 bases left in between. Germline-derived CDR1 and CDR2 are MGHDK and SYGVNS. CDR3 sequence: CASSESMANTEAFF. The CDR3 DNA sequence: TGTGCCAGCAGTGAATCTATGGCGAACACTGAAGCTTTCTTT.

CDR3 sequence reads: CATSREYGRGYTF. CDR3 DNA: TGTGCCACCAGCAGAGAGTACGGGCGGGGCTACACCTTC. V and J are TRBV15 and TRBJ1-2; D call uncertain. CDR1 and CDR2 from the germline V gene are LNHNV and YYDKDF (reference sequence). The V and J ends lost 0 bases and 8 bases respectively, with 10 bases between them. The CDR3 has 13 amino acids. Full variable domain (outside the CDR3, taken from reference TRBV15 and TRBJ1-2): DAMVIQNPRYQVTQFGKPVTLSCSQTLNHNVMYWYQQKSSQAPKLLFHYYDKDFNNEADTPDNFQSRRPNTSFCFLDIRSPGLGDTAMYLCATSREYGRGYTFGSGTRLTVV.

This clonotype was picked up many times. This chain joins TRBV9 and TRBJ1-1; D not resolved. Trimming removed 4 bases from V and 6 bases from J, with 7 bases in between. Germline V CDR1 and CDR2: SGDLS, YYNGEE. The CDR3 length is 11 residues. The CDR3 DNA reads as TGTGCCAGCAGCTCCCTGTCTGAAGCTTTCTTT. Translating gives CASSSLSEAFF.

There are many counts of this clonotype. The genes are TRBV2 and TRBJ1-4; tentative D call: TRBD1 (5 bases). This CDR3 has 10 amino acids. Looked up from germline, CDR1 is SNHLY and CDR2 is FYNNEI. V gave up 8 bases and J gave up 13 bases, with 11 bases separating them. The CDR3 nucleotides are TGTGCCAGCGGGGGGGGTTTACTGTTTTTT. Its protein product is CASGGGLLFF.

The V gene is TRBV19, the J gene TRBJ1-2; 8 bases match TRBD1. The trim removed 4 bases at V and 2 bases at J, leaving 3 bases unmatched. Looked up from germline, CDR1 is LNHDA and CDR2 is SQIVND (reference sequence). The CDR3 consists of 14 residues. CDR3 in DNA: TGTGCCAGTAGTACCGGGACAGGAAACTATGGCTACACCTTC. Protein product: CASSTGTGNYGYTF.

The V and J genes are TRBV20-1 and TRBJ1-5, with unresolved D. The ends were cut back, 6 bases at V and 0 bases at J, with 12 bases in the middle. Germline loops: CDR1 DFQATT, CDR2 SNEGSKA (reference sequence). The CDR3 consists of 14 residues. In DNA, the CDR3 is TGCAGTGCGATGACAAGTTATAGCAATCAGCCCCAGCATTTT. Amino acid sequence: CSAMTSYSNQPQHF.

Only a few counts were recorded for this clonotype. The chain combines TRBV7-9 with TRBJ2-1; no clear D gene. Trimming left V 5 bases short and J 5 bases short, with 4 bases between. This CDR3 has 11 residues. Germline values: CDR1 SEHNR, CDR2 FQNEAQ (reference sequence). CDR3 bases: TGTGCCAGCAGCCCTCACAATGAGCAGTTCTTC. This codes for CASSPHNEQFF. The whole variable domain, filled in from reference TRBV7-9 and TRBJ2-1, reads DTGVSQNPRHKITKRGQNVTFRCDPISEHNRLYWYRQTLGQGPEFLTYFQNEAQLEKSRLLSDRFSAERPKGSFSTLEIQRTEQGDSAMYLCASSPHNEQFFGPGTRLTVL.

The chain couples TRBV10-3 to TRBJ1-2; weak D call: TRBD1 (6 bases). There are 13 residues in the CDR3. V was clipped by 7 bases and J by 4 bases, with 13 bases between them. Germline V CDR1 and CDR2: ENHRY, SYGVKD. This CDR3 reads CAIKLETGYGYTF. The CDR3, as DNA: TGTGCCATCAAGTTGGAGACAGGCTATGGCTACACCTTC.

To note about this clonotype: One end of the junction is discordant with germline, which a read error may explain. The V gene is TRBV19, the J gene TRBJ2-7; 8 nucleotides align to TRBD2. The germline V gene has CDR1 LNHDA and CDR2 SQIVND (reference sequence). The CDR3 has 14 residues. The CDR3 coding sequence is TGCGCCAGCAGCCAAGAGGCGGGGGGCTACGAGCAGTACTTC. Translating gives CASSQEAGGYEQYF.

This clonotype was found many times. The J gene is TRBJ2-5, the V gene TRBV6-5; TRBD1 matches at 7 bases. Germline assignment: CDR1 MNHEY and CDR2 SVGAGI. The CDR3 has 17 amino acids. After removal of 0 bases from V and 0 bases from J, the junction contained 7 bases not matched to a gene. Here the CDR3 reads CASSYSKQGMYQETQYF. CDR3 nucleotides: TGTGCCAGCAGTTACTCGAAACAGGGGATGTACCAAGAGACCCAGTACTTC.

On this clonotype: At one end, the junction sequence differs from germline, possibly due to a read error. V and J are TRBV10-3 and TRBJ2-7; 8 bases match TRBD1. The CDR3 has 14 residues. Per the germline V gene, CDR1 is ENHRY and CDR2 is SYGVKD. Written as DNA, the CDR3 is TGTGCCAGCAGTGGGGGCCAGGGGGCCAATGAGCAGTACTTC. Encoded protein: CASSGGQGANEQYF.

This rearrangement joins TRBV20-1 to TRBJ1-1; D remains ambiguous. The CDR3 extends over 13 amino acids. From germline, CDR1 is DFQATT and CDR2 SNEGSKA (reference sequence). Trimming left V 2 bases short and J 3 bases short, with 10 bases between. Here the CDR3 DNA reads TGCAGTGCTAGACAGGATATATACACTGAAGCTTTCTTT. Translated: CSARQDIYTEAFF.

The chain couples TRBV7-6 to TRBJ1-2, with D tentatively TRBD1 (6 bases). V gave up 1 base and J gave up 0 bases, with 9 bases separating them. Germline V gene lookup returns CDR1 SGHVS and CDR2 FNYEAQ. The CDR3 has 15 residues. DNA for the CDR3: TGTGCCAGCAGCTTAGACAGGGACTCTAACTATGGCTACACCTTC. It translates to CASSLDRDSNYGYTF.

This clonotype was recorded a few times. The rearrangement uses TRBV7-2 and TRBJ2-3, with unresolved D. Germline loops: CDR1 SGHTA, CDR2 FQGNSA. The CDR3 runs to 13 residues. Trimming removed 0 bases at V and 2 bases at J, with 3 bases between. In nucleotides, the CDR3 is TGTGCCAGCAGCTTAGCCTACACAGATACGCAGTATTTT. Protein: CASSLAYTDTQYF.

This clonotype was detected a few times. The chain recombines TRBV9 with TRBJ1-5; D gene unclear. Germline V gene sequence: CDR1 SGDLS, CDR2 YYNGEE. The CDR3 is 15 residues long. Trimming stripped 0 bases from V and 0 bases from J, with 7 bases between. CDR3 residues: CASSVEAYSNQPQHF. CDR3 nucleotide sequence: TGTGCCAGCAGCGTAGAAGCCTATAGCAATCAGCCCCAGCATTTT.

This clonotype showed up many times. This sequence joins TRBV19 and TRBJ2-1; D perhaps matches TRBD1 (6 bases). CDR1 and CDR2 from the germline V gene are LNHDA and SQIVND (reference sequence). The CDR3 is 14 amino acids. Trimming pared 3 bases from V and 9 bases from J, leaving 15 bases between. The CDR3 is CASSMGQGIGEQFF. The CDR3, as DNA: TGTGCCAGTAGTATGGGGCAGGGGATCGGTGAGCAGTTCTTC.

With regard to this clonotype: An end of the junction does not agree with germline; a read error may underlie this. CDR3 sequence (DNA): TGTGCTAGCAGCTTAAGGCTAGCGGGGGGAGGAGAACAAGAGACCCAGTACTTC. It yields the protein CASSLRLAGGGEQETQYF. The chain employs TRBV7-7 and TRBJ2-5; TRBD2 aligns across 11 bases. Germline lookup yields CDR1 SSHAT and CDR2 FNYEAQ (reference sequence). The CDR3 is made up of 18 amino acids. Together with reference TRBV7-7 and TRBJ2-5, the CDR3 gives the full variable domain: GAGVSQSPRYKVTKRGQDVTLRCDPISSHATLYWYQQALGQGPEFLTYFNYEAQPDKSGLPSDRFSAERPEGSISTLTIQRTEQRDSAMYRCASSLRLAGGGEQETQYFGPGTRLLVL.